The T cell receptor (beta chain) under discussion was sequenced for a study of blood T cell repertoires in COVID-19. The length of the CDR3 is 16 residues. Trimming removed 5 bases from V and 2 bases from J; junction bases left unmatched: 7. Germline V gene sequence: CDR1 LNHDA, CDR2 SQIVND (reference sequence). Produced via immunoSEQ multiplex PCR; TCRdb's table is partial and in-frame only. The repertoire includes roughly 230,000 clones, around four fifths of them detected once, and 27% sits in the top ten. The sequence was obtained from a man aged 35-49 years with acute or convalescent COVID-19. The sequenced material came from peripheral blood. The chain combines TRBV19 with TRBJ1-5; TRBD1 matches 9 bases. CDR3 in DNA: TGTGCCAGTAGTCCGGGACAGGGATATGGCAATCAGCCCCAGCATTTT. Translation gives CASSPGQGYGNQPQHF. Together with reference TRBV19 and TRBJ1-5, the CDR3 gives the full variable domain: DGGITQSPKYLFRKEGQNVTLSCEQNLNHDAMYWYRQDPGQGLRLIYYSQIVNDFQKGDIAEGYSVSREKKESFPLTVTSAQKNPTAFYLCASSPGQGYGNQPQHFGDGTRLSIL.